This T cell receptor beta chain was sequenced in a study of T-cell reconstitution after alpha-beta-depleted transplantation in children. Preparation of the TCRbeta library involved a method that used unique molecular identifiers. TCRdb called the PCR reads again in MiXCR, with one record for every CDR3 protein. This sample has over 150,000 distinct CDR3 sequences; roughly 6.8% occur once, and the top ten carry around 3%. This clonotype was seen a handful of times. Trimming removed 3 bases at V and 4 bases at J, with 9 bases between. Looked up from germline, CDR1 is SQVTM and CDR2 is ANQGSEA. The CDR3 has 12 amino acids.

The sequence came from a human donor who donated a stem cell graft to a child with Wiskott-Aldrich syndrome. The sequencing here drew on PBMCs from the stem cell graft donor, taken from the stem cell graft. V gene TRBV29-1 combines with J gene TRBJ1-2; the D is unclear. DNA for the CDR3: TGCAGCGTTGACCCCCAATTCTATGGCTACACCTTC. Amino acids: CSVDPQFYGYTF.